The clone carrying this TCR beta chain was seen many times. The TCRbeta library was prepared with unique molecular identifiers. TCRdb reanalysed the PCR reads using MiXCR and keeps one entry per CDR3 protein. The table shows some 240,000 distinct CDR3 sequences, with 9.7% occurring only once. The entry originates in a study of T-cell reconstitution after alpha-beta-depleted transplantation in children. Trimming took 2 bases from V and 2 from J, leaving 5 bases between them. The CDR3 has 13 residues. CDR1 is SNHLY, CDR2 FYNNEI, per germline. The source of this sequence is a human donor who donated a stem cell graft to a child with SCID. The source was PBMCs from the stem cell graft donor, collected from the stem cell graft. The V call is TRBV2, the J call TRBJ2-3; D gene uncertain. The CDR3 is CASSEQNTDTQYF. The CDR3 DNA sequence: TGTGCCAGCAGTGAACAGAACACAGATACGCAGTATTTT.